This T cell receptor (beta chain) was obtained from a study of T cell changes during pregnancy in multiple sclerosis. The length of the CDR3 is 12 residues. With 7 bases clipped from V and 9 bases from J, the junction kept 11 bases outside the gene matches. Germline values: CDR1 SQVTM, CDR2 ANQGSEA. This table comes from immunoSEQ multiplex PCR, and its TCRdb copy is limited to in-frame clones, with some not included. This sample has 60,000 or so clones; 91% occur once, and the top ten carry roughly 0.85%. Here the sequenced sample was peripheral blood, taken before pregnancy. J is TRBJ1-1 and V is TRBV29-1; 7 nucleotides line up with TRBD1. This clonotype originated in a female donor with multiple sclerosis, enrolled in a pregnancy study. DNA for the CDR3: TGCAGCGGCGGGCTGACAGGGCGGAAAGCTTTCTTT. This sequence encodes CSGGLTGRKAFF.